The T cell receptor beta chain described here comes from a study of T cell repertoires in cytomegalovirus infection. In the study overall: CMV infection and matching HLA type were both indicated by public TCR beta signatures.

The V end was cut by 4 bases, the J end by 3 bases, with 13 bases between. CDR1 is MDHEN, CDR2 SYDVKM, per germline. This CDR3 spans 15 amino acids. One entry per CDR3 protein, called by TCRdb with MiXCR from the reads. The repertoire holds approximately 700,000 distinct CDR3 sequences, with approximately 34% as singletons. This clonotype was detected a few times. The rearrangement uses TRBV28 and TRBJ1-5; D is possibly TRBD1 (5 bases). The TCR was taken from a human donor in good health (CMV status not recorded). Some clones in this sample may be carry-over from other donors' samples. The sequenced material came from PBMCs. CDR3 bases: TGTGCCAGCAGTTCTCAATGGGGGAACAATCAGCCCCAGCATTTT. Protein sequence: CASSSQWGNNQPQHF.